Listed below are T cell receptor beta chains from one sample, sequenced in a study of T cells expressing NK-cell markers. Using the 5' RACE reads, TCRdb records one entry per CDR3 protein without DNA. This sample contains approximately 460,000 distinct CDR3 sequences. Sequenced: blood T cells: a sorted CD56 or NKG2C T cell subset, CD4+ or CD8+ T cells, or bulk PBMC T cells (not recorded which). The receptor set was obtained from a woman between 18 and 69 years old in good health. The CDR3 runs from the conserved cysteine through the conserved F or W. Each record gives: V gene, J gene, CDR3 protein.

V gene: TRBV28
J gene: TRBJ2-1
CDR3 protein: CASSLPTETINLPSYNEQFF

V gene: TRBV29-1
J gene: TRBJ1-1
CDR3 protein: CSVERGKVAFF

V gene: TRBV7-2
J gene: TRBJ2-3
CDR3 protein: CASSLYQIGGNTDTQYF

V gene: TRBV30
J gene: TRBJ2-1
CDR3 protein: CAWLGGLSNEQFF

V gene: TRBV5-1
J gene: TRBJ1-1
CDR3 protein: CASSLESVTEAFF

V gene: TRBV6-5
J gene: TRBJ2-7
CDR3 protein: CAGSSLLAAGSYEQYF

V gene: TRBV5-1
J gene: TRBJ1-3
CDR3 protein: CASSQGLGRNTIYF

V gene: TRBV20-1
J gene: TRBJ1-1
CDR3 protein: CSARKGPEAFF

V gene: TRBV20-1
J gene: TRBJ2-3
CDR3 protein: CSARGGASGRSSTDTQYF

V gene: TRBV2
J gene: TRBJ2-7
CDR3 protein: CASGEGTGAYEQYF

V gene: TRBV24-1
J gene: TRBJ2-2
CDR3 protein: CATSDPRNGRPGELFF

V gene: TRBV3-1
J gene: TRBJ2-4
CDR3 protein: CASSRNSGGNIQYF

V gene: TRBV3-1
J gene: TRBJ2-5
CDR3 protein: CASSQGQRRSYETQYF

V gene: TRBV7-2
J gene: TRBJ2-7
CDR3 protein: CASSLSSLVPYEQYF

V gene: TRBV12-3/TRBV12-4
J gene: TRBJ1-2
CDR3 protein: CASSPWGPQHGYTF

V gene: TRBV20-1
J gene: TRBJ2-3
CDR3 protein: CSARRTSGSSDTQYF

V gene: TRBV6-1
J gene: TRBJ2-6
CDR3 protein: CASSMRANVLTF